These 21 T cell receptor beta chains originate from one sample sequenced in a study of cytomegalovirus exposure and HLA in healthy donors. The PCR ran on 60 Vbeta and 13 Jbeta primers. Method: immunoSEQ multiplex PCR; TCRdb's copy keeps in-frame clones and lacks some. In the table there are fewer than 120,000 clones, more than 70% of which are singletons. Sample: PBMCs. Source of these receptors: a woman aged 60-75 years in good health and CMV-seropositive.

V is TRBV5-1 and J is TRBJ2-5; tentative D call: TRBD2 (7 bases). V lost 4 bases and J 2 bases, leaving 18 bases between the germline ends. CDR1 is SGHRS and CDR2 is YFSETQ in the germline V gene. The CDR3 spans 16 residues. The CDR3 is CASSAARGGGQETQYF. CDR3 in DNA: TGCGCCAGCAGCGCGGCCAGGGGCGGGGGTCAAGAGACCCAGTACTTC.

J is TRBJ1-5 and V is TRBV19; D perhaps matches TRBD1 (5 bases). V was shortened by 8 bases and J by 4 bases, with 18 bases between the two germline ends. The V gene's germline CDR1 is LNHDA and CDR2 SQIVND (reference sequence). This CDR3 spans 15 amino acids. This CDR3 is CASLRAEGLNQPQHF. CDR3 nucleotide sequence: TGTGCCAGTTTGCGGGCAGAGGGACTTAATCAGCCCCAGCATTTT.

DNA for the CDR3: TGCGCCAGCAGTGAGTCTAGACTCCCAGATACGCAGTATTTT. This gives the protein CASSESRLPDTQYF. This rearrangement joins TRBV10-1 to TRBJ2-3, with unresolved D. Germline V lookup: CDR1 WNHNN, CDR2 SYGVQD (reference sequence). The CDR3 loop spans 14 amino acids. Trimming shortened V by 0 bases and J by 4 bases, and 8 bases separated the two germline ends.

This clone was recorded only once. The V gene is TRBV10-3, the J gene TRBJ2-2; 8 bases are shared with TRBD1. The CDR3 covers 16 residues. The germline gives CDR1 ENHRY, CDR2 SYGVKD. J was trimmed by 1 base and V by 9 bases; bases with no gene match: 10. In DNA, the CDR3 is TGTGCCATAAAGCAAGGGGGGACAGGGAACACCGGGGAGCTGTTTTTT. It is translated as CAIKQGGTGNTGELFF.

CDR3 amino acids: CAIMGGGGETQYF. DNA for the CDR3: TGTGCCATCATGGGCGGGGGCGGAGAGACCCAGTACTTC. The genes are TRBV28 and TRBJ2-5, with a weak D call TRBD2 (7 bases). The CDR3 has 13 amino acids. Trimming took 10 bases from V and 4 from J, leaving 16 bases between them. The V gene's germline CDR1 is MDHEN and CDR2 SYDVKM.

This rearrangement joins TRBV6-1 to TRBJ1-2; 7 bases line up with TRBD1. The germline V gene has CDR1 MNHNS and CDR2 SASEGT. J was trimmed by 2 bases and V by 7 bases; bases with no gene match: 10. This CDR3 is built from 15 residues. The CDR3 nucleotides read TGTGCCAGCACCTCTATGGGGACAGTCAACTATGGCTACACCTTC. Translation gives CASTSMGTVNYGYTF.

The chain joins TRBV5-1 to TRBJ2-3; possible D gene TRBD1, 6 bases. The V gene lost 4 bases and the J gene lost 0 bases, with 12 bases spanning the gap. CDR1 and CDR2 from the germline V gene are SGHRS and YFSETQ. The CDR3 covers 15 residues. The CDR3 region has the DNA TGCGCCAGCAGCGTATCAGGGGCTAGCACAGATACGCAGTATTTT. Its translation is CASSVSGASTDTQYF. The whole variable domain, remainder taken from reference TRBV5-1 and TRBJ2-3, is KAGVTQTPRYLIKTRGQQVTLSCSPISGHRSVSWYQQTPGQGLQFLFEYFSETQRNKGNFPGRFSGRQFSNSRSEMNVSTLELGDSALYLCASSVSGASTDTQYFGPGTRLTVL.

The CDR3 protein is CASRVTGEGYTF. The CDR3 DNA follows: TGTGCCAGCAGGGTGACAGGGGAAGGCTACACCTTC. V gene TRBV2 combines with J gene TRBJ1-2; TRBD1 agrees at 8 bases. The germline CDR1 and CDR2 sequences are SNHLY and FYNNEI. Unmatched junction bases numbered 5, after V lost 6 bases and J lost 8 bases. The CDR3 consists of 12 residues.

This chain's CDR3 is CASSLRGQYTGELFF. For the CDR3, the DNA is TGTGCCAGCAGCTTAAGGGGACAGTACACCGGGGAGCTGTTTTTT. This chain connects TRBV7-6 to TRBJ2-2, with TRBD1 matching over 7 bases. Germline V CDR1 and CDR2: SGHVS, FNYEAQ. The CDR3 covers 15 residues. V lost 2 bases to trimming and J lost 3 bases; unmatched junction nucleotides: 3.

The CDR3 spells CASSIDSRGRGTGELFF. The CDR3 nucleotides are TGTGCCAGTAGTATAGATTCCAGGGGGCGCGGAACCGGGGAGCTGTTTTTT. The chain recombines TRBV19 with TRBJ2-2; 8 bases agree with TRBD1. CDR1 is LNHDA and CDR2 is SQIVND in the germline V gene (reference sequence). Losses at the gene ends were 0 bases for V and 5 bases for J; bases not matched to a gene: 8. The CDR3 length is 17 residues.

This sequence joins TRBV19 and TRBJ2-1, with TRBD2 identical over 10 bases. The CDR3 has 15 amino acids. Germline V gene data show CDR1 as LNHDA and CDR2 as SQIVND (reference sequence). The ends lost 3 bases at V and 8 bases at J; junction bases unmatched: 7. CDR3 nucleotide sequence: TGTGCCAGTAGTATCCTCCTAGCGGGAGTATATGAGCAGTTCTTC. This encodes CASSILLAGVYEQFF.

The J gene is TRBJ1-6, the V gene TRBV6-5; D is undetermined. With 2 bases removed from V and 10 bases from J, the gap between germline ends came to 12 bases. This CDR3 is 14 amino acids long. Germline V gives CDR1 MNHEY, CDR2 SVGAGI. CDR3 region: CASSYDPRSSPLHF. CDR3 nucleotide sequence: TGTGCCAGCAGTTACGACCCGAGGAGCTCACCCCTCCACTTT.

The table lists this clone with a few counts. V and J are TRBV7-8 and TRBJ2-7; weak D call: TRBD2 (5 bases). Trimming took off 5 bases at V and 2 bases at J, with 7 bases between the two ends. From germline, CDR1 is SGHVS and CDR2 FQNEAQ. The length of the CDR3 is 12 residues. The chain's CDR3 is CASSPGTYEQYF. The CDR3 DNA is TGTGCCAGCAGCCCCGGGACCTACGAGCAGTACTTC.

This rearrangement joins TRBV11-1 to TRBJ2-3; 8 nucleotides align to TRBD2. CDR3 length equals 16 residues. Germline CDR1 and CDR2: SGHAT and FQDESV (reference sequence). With V trimmed by 4 bases and J by 7 bases, 13 bases remained unmatched. CDR3 sequence: CASSYPLAGIRNTQYF. The DNA of the CDR3 is TGTGCCAGCAGCTACCCATTAGCGGGAATCAGGAATACGCAGTATTTT.

This clone came up once. This chain links TRBV7-9 with TRBJ2-2, with 11 positions matching TRBD2. There are 16 residues in the CDR3. Germline CDR1 and CDR2: SEHNR and FQNEAQ (reference sequence). Trimming at V came to 6 bases and at J to 5 bases, leaving 8 bases not matched to a gene. The CDR3 DNA follows: TGTGCCAGCAGGATAGCGGGAGGGCCTTCGACCGGGGAGCTGTTTTTT. It translates to CASRIAGGPSTGELFF.

On this clone: A read error may produce the germline difference seen at one junction end. The chain uses TRBV7-9 and TRBJ2-3; 9 bases map to TRBD1. This CDR3 spans 16 amino acids. Germline V gene sequence: CDR1 SEHNR, CDR2 FQNEAQ (reference sequence). CDR3 in DNA: TGTTCCAGCACGGGATGGGGACAGGGTAGGGGAGATACGCAGTATTTT. The encoded protein is CSSTGWGQGRGDTQYF.

The rearrangement joins TRBV25-1 to TRBJ2-1, with D maybe TRBD2 (6 bases). This CDR3 comprises 13 residues. Trimming left V 2 bases short and J 8 bases short, with 10 bases between. CDR1 and CDR2 from the germline V gene are MGHDK and SYGVNS. The CDR3 DNA is TGTGCCAGCAGTGAAGGAGGGCGTTATGAGCAGTTCTTC. Protein product: CASSEGGRYEQFF.

The chain recombines TRBV27 with TRBJ2-3; D ambiguous. CDR1 and CDR2 from the germline V gene are MNHEY and SMNVEV (reference sequence). The CDR3 consists of 13 residues. Trimming left V 6 bases short and J 6 bases short, with 13 bases between. In DNA, the CDR3 is TGTGCCAGCAGAAAGCGACTGCGGGATACGCAGTATTTT. Residues: CASRKRLRDTQYF.

The rearrangement uses TRBV30 and TRBJ2-3; no clear D. Germline V lookup: CDR1 GTSNPN, CDR2 SVGIG (reference sequence). Trimming left V 2 bases short and J 3 bases short, with 3 bases between. The CDR3 runs 11 residues. As DNA, the CDR3 is TGTGCCTGGAGTCTTACAGATACGCAGTATTTT. Translation gives CAWSLTDTQYF.

Here the CDR3 DNA reads TGTGCCAGCAGCCAAACAGGGGATGGCTACACCTTC. Amino acid sequence: CASSQTGDGYTF. The chain recombines TRBV7-9 with TRBJ1-2; 7 bases are shared with TRBD1. The CDR3 consists of 12 residues. Germline V lookup: CDR1 SEHNR, CDR2 FQNEAQ (reference sequence). Trimming at V came to 5 bases and at J to 6 bases, leaving 3 bases not matched to a gene.

This clone is a singleton in its sample. V gene TRBV9 combines with J gene TRBJ1-2; D may be TRBD1 (6 bases). CDR3 size: 14 residues. V shed 4 bases and J shed 2 bases, with 12 bases lying between them. Germline V gene lookup returns CDR1 SGDLS and CDR2 YYNGEE. The CDR3 is CASSPRTENYGYTF. DNA for the CDR3: TGTGCCAGCAGCCCCCGGACAGAGAACTATGGCTACACCTTC.